The 15 T cell receptor beta chains reported below all come from one sample, sequenced in a study of CD8 T cells in Susac syndrome. RNA, at roughly 0.5 to 1 ug, was reverse transcribed with random hexamers. TCRdb ran MiXCR on the immunoSEQ multiplex PCR reads and lists one entry per CDR3 protein. This sample has tens of thousands of distinct CDR3 sequences; roughly 94% occur once, and the top ten carry roughly 0.31%. The sample taken for sequencing was CD4+ T cells from PBMCs. These receptors originate from a human donor with Susac syndrome.

The sample holds one count of this clonotype. V usage is TRBV28 and J usage is TRBJ2-1; 9 bases are shared with TRBD2. V dropped 5 bases and J dropped 6; count of bases not matched to a gene: 11. From germline, CDR1 is MDHEN and CDR2 SYDVKM. The CDR3 is 16 amino acids. CDR3 residues: CASSRSTSGGFNEQFF. CDR3 bases: TGTGCCAGCAGTCGCTCGACCAGCGGGGGGTTCAATGAGCAGTTCTTC. The entire variable domain, with the rest obtained from reference TRBV28 and TRBJ2-1, is as follows: DVKVTQSSRYLVKRTGEKVFLECVQDMDHENMFWYRQDPGLGLRLIYFSYDVKMKEKGDIPEGYSVSREKKERFSLILESASTNQTSMYLCASSRSTSGGFNEQFFGPGTRLTVL.

The V call is TRBV30, the J call TRBJ1-5; D not certain. The CDR3 is 14 residues long. V lost 2 bases to trimming and J lost 6 bases, with 14 bases between them. Germline V gene lookup returns CDR1 GTSNPN and CDR2 SVGIG (reference sequence). The CDR3 coding sequence is TGTGCCTGGAGTACCAACAGCCGAGTTCAGCCCCAGCATTTT. This gives the protein CAWSTNSRVQPQHF.

The gene calls are TRBV5-1 and TRBJ1-5, with a possible D match to TRBD1 (5 bases). Between the trimmed V and J ends, which lost 0 bases and 6 bases, there was a span of 7 bases. In germline, CDR1 is SGHRS, CDR2 YFSETQ. The CDR3 consists of 13 residues. In DNA, the CDR3 is TGCGCCAGCAGCTTGGAGGGGAGTCAGCCCCAGCATTTT. Protein sequence: CASSLEGSQPQHF. The full variable domain, completed using reference TRBV5-1 and TRBJ1-5, is KAGVTQTPRYLIKTRGQQVTLSCSPISGHRSVSWYQQTPGQGLQFLFEYFSETQRNKGNFPGRFSGRQFSNSRSEMNVSTLELGDSALYLCASSLEGSQPQHFGDGTRLSIL.

The chain is built from TRBV2 and TRBJ2-2; the D is unclear. The V gene's germline CDR1 is SNHLY and CDR2 FYNNEI. CDR3 length equals 14 residues. V lost 7 bases, J lost 2 bases, and 11 bases lay in between. CDR3 sequence: CASKDGSNTGELFF. The CDR3 nucleotides read TGTGCCAGCAAGGACGGGTCCAACACCGGGGAGCTGTTTTTT.

This clonotype has just a few counts. The chain employs TRBV12-3 or TRBV12-4 and TRBJ2-7; no reliable D call. This CDR3 is 14 amino acids long. V was clipped by 2 bases and J by 0 bases, with 8 bases between them. The CDR3 region has the DNA TGTGCCAGCAGTTTACACTCGAGCTCCTACGAGCAGTACTTC. Its translation is CASSLHSSSYEQYF.

The genes are TRBV7-2 and TRBJ2-7; D not certain. The CDR3 is 17 residues long. Trimming stripped 3 bases from V and 1 base from J, with 19 bases between. Per germline, CDR1 SGHTA and CDR2 FQGNSA. CDR3 amino acids: CASSFRLAGYQSYEQYF. The CDR3 nucleotides are TGTGCCAGCAGCTTCCGGTTGGCAGGCTACCAGTCCTACGAGCAGTACTTC.

V is TRBV6-5 and J is TRBJ2-7; D might be TRBD2 (6 bases). Per the germline V gene, CDR1 is MNHEY and CDR2 is SVGAGI. CDR3 length equals 14 residues. V lost 5 bases and J 6 bases, leaving 17 bases between the germline ends. The CDR3 region has the DNA TGTGCCAGCAGTCGCCTGGCGGGGTCGGGCGAGCAGTACTTC. Translating gives CASSRLAGSGEQYF.

The rearrangement joins TRBV12-3 or TRBV12-4 to TRBJ1-6; the D is unclear. V lost 7 bases, J lost 9 bases, and 13 bases lay in between. There are 13 residues in the CDR3. The CDR3 loop is CASTPRGVSPLHF. CDR3 nucleotides: TGTGCCAGCACCCCCCGTGGAGTTTCACCCCTCCACTTT.

This chain uses TRBV7-9 with TRBJ2-1; 9 positions agree with TRBD1. The CDR3 is made up of 15 amino acids. J gave up 7 bases and V 4 bases, and 8 bases lay outside the gene matches. CDR1 and CDR2 (germline): SEHNR, FQNEAQ (reference sequence). CDR3 sequence reads: CASSSPGQGRNEQFF. The CDR3 nucleotides read TGTGCCAGCAGCTCCCCGGGACAGGGTAGGAATGAGCAGTTCTTC.

The chain combines TRBV2 with TRBJ2-3, with D perhaps TRBD1 (5 bases). Trimming stripped 6 bases from V and 6 bases from J, with 10 bases between. The CDR3 runs to 12 residues. Germline V gene lookup returns CDR1 SNHLY and CDR2 FYNNEI. CDR3 DNA: TGTGCCAGCAGCCTCTACAGGGATACGCAGTATTTT. This sequence encodes CASSLYRDTQYF.

The V gene is TRBV15, the J gene TRBJ2-1; 9 bases match TRBD2. Germline lookup yields CDR1 LNHNV and CDR2 YYDKDF (reference sequence). Germline trimming cut 0 bases from V and 5 bases from J; bases unmatched to any gene: 5. The CDR3 runs 16 residues. CDR3 loop: CATSREGGGADNEQFF. CDR3 sequence (DNA): TGTGCCACCAGCAGAGAGGGCGGGGGGGCCGACAATGAGCAGTTCTTC.

This clonotype was seen only once. This sequence joins TRBV18 and TRBJ2-1; TRBD2 matches at 13 bases. This CDR3 region has 17 residues. The V segment lost 2 bases and the J segment 0 bases; nucleotides outside the gene matches: 1. CDR1 KGHSH and CDR2 LQKENI come from the germline V gene. The CDR3: CASSPTSGGASYNEQFF. The CDR3 DNA is TGTGCCAGCTCACCAACTAGCGGGGGGGCCTCCTACAATGAGCAGTTCTTC.

This clonotype was detected a few times. The chain carries TRBV6-5 and TRBJ1-2; 7 nucleotides agree with TRBD1. The CDR3 has 15 residues. Germline CDR1 is MNHEY and CDR2 is SVGAGI. V gave up 4 bases and J gave up 8 bases; unmatched junction bases: 13. CDR3 DNA: TGTGCCAGCAGTTCCATGACAGGGAAGGTGCGGGGCTACACCTTC. This codes for CASSSMTGKVRGYTF.

This chain links TRBV6-2 or TRBV6-3 with TRBJ1-2; D not certain. Germline V CDR1 and CDR2: MNHEY, SVGEGT. CDR3 length equals 13 residues. V was shortened by 3 bases and J by 7 bases, with 12 bases between the two germline ends. The DNA for the CDR3 is TGTGCCAGCAGTTATTTACCCGGACGTGGCTACACCTTC. Residues: CASSYLPGRGYTF.

The rearrangement links TRBV20-1 to TRBJ2-3; D perhaps matches TRBD2 (5 bases). The length of the CDR3 is 21 residues. V was clipped by 3 bases and J by 0 bases, with 31 bases between them. CDR1 is DFQATT, CDR2 SNEGSKA, per germline (reference sequence). The CDR3 protein is CSARRVLGTTLSSHSTDTQYF. The CDR3, as DNA: TGCAGTGCTAGGAGGGTTTTGGGTACTACGCTGAGTAGCCATAGCACAGATACGCAGTATTTT.